These T cell receptor beta chains were read from a single sample in a study of blood T cell repertoires in COVID-19. Method: immunoSEQ multiplex PCR; TCRdb's copy keeps in-frame clones and lacks some. The table records 300,000 to 450,000 clones, 85% of them present only once. Source material: peripheral blood. These receptors were obtained from a woman younger than 30 with acute or convalescent COVID-19. CDR3s include the opening cysteine and the closing phenylalanine or tryptophan. A D gene is named only where the DNA matches it firmly. Not all rows give a size; the values are once, few, many and, for expanded clones, a class.

clone size,D gene,V gene,J gene,CDR3 DNA,CDR3 protein
NA,TRBD2,TRBV11-2,TRBJ2-7,TGTGCCAGCAGCTTAGATTTGGGGGAGGGGATGAGCTACGAGCAGTACTTC,CASSLDLGEGMSYEQYF
NA,NA,TRBV6-5,TRBJ1-1,TGTGCCAGCAGTTTTCTACGGGGGGGCACTGAAGCTTTCTTT,CASSFLRGGTEAFF
NA,NA,TRBV4-2,TRBJ1-2,TGTGCCAGCAGCCAAGATAACAGGGAAGTGGATGGCTACACCTTC,CASSQDNREVDGYTF
NA,NA,TRBV5-8,TRBJ2-7,TGTGCCAGCACCAATCTTGGCAGTCGAGGCGAGCAGTACTTC,CASTNLGSRGEQYF
once,TRBD1,TRBV4-2,TRBJ1-4,TGTGCCAGCAGCCAAGAACAGGGGGGCGGTGAAAAACTGTTTTTT,CASSQEQGGGEKLFF
NA,NA,TRBV27,TRBJ1-2,TGTGCCAGCAGTTTAAGGGCCCAAACTAGTGGCTACACCTTC,CASSLRAQTSGYTF
NA,TRBD1,TRBV27,TRBJ2-1,TGTGCCAGCAGTCAAGGGACAGGACAGAGCTCCTACAATGAGCAGTTCTTC,CASSQGTGQSSYNEQFF
few,TRBD1,TRBV12-5,TRBJ1-6,TGTGCTAGTGGGGCGACAGGGGGCAATTTGAGATCTTCACCCCTCCACTTT,CASGATGGNLRSSPLHF
NA,NA,TRBV19,TRBJ1-5,TGTGCCAGTAGTATGACCGGGACTACCAATCAGCCCCAGCATTTT,CASSMTGTTNQPQHF
NA,NA,TRBV29-1,TRBJ2-5,TGCAGCGTTGGTAGGCAGGGGAAGCCCGAGACCCAGTACTTC,CSVGRQGKPETQYF
NA,TRBD1,TRBV30,TRBJ2-7,TGTGCCTGGACCCCTCGACAGGGGGCCTACGAGCAGTACTTC,CAWTPRQGAYEQYF
NA,TRBD2,TRBV3-1/TRBV3-2,TRBJ2-2,TGTGCCAGCAGCCAATCGACCAGGTTAGCGGGAGGGCCAGTCGGGGAGCTGTTTTTT,CASSQSTRLAGGPVGELFF
NA,NA,TRBV5-1,TRBJ2-7,TGCGCCAGCAGCTCTGAGCGGTCCTACGAGCAGTACTTC,CASSSERSYEQYF
NA,TRBD1,TRBV9,TRBJ2-7,TGTGCCAGCAGCACCCGGGACAGGGTTATCGAGCAGTACTTC,CASSTRDRVIEQYF
NA,TRBD1,TRBV9,TRBJ1-2,TGTGCCAGCAGAGAGGGACGCCGCGGACAGGGGAACTATGGCTACACCTTC,CASREGRRGQGNYGYTF
NA,TRBD1,TRBV6-5,TRBJ2-3,TGTGCCAGCACCCCCCCCGACAGGGGGCGGGATACGCAGTATTTT,CASTPPDRGRDTQYF
few,NA,TRBV28,TRBJ2-3,TGTGCCAGCAGTTTGGGGACACCGCTTATCGATACGCAGTATTTT,CASSLGTPLIDTQYF